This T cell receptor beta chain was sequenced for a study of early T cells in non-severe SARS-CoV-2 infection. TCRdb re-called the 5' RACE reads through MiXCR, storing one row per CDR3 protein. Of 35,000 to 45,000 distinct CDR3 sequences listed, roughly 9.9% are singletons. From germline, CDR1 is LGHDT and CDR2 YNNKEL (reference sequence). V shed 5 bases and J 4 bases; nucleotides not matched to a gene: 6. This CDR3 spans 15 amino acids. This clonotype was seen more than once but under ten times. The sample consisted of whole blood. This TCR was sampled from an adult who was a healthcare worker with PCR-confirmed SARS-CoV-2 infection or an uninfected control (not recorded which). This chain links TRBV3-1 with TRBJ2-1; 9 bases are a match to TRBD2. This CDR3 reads CASSGRLAEYNEQFF. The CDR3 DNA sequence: TGTGCCAGCAGCGGACGACTAGCGGAATACAATGAGCAGTTCTTC.